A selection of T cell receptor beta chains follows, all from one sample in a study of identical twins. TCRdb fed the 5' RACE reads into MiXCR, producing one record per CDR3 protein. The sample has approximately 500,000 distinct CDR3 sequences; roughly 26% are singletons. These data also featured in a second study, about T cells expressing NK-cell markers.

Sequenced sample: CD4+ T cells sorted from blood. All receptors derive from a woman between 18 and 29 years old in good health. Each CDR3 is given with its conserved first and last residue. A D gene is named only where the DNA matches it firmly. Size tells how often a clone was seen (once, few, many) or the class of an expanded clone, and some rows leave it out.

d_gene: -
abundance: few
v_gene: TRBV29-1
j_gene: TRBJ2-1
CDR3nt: TGCAGCGTTGATTGGGGACATGAGCAGTTCTTC
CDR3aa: CSVDWGHEQFF

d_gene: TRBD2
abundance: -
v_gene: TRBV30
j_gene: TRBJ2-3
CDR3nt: TGTGCCTGGAGCGAGGGACTAGCGGGATCGAGAGATACGCAGTATTTT
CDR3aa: CAWSEGLAGSRDTQYF

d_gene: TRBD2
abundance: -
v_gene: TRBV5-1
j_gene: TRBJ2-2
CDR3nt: TGCGCCAGCAAAGAGGGAGGGGTGAACACCGGGGAGCTGTTTTTT
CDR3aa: CASKEGGVNTGELFF

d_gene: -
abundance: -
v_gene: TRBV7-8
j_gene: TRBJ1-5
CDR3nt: TGTGCCAGCAGCTTAGTCGTCCGGGGGCCTGATCAGCCCCAGCATTTT
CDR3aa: CASSLVVRGPDQPQHF

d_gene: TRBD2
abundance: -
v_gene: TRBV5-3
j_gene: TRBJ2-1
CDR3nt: TGTGCCAGAAGCCTCGAAGGACTAGCGGGGAACAATGAGCAGTTCTTC
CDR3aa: CARSLEGLAGNNEQFF

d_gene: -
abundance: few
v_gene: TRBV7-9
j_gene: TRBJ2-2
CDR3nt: TGTGCCAGCAGCTTAGAAGCTATTACCGGGGAGCTGTTTTTT
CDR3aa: CASSLEAITGELFF

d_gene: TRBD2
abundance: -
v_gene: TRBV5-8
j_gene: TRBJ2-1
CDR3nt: TGTGCCAGCAGCTCTTACGGGACTAGCGACAATGAGCAGTTCTTC
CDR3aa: CASSSYGTSDNEQFF

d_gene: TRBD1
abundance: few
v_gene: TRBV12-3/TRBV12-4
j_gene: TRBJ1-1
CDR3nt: TGTGCCAGCAGTACCGGACAGGGGCTTGAAGCTTTCTTT
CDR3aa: CASSTGQGLEAFF

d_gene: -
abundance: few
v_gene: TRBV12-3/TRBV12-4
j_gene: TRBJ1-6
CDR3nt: TGTGCCAGCAGTTCGTCCCAGGGGCGAACACCTCAGAGCTCCTATAATTCACCCCTCCACTTT
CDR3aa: CASSSSQGRTPQSSYNSPLHF

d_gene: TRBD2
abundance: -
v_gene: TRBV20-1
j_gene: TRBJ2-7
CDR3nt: TGCAGTGCTGGTAGCGGGAGTGTTTCGGGGGAGCAGTACTTC
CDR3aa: CSAGSGSVSGEQYF

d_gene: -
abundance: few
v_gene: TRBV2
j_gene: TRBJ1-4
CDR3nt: TGTGCCAGCAGTGTGGGGGGTGAAAAACTGTTTTTT
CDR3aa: CASSVGGEKLFF

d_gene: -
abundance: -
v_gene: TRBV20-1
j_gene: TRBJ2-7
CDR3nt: TGCAGTGCTAGAGATATGGCAGGCTACGAGCAGTACTTC
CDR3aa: CSARDMAGYEQYF

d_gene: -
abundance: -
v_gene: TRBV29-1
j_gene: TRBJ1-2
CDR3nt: TGCAGCGTTGGGGCACCCTATGGCTACACCTTC
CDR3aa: CSVGAPYGYTF

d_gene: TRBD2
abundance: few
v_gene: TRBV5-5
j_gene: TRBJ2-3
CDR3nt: TGTGCCAGCAGCCGGGGGACTAGCGGATTCACAGATACGCAGTATTTT
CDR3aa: CASSRGTSGFTDTQYF

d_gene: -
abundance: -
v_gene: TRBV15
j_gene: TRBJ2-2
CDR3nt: TGTGCCACCAGCAAATGGGACACCGGGGAGCTGTTTTTT
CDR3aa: CATSKWDTGELFF

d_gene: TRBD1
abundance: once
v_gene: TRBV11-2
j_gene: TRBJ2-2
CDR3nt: TGTGCCAGCAGCTTAGATAGGGACAGGGGGCGCACCGGGGAGCTGTTTTTT
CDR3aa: CASSLDRDRGRTGELFF

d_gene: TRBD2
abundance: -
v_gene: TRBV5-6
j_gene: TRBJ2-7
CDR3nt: TGTGCCAGCAGCCGGACCGGGACTAGCGAGTACTTC
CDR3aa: CASSRTGTSEYF

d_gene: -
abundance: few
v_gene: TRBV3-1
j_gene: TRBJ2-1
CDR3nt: TGTGCCAGCAGCTACGTACAGGGTACAGGTACCAATGAGCAGTTCTTC
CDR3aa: CASSYVQGTGTNEQFF

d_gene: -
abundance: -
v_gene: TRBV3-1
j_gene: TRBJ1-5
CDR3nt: TGTGCCAGCAGCCAAGGGGCCACTCAGCCCCAGCATTTT
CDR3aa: CASSQGATQPQHF

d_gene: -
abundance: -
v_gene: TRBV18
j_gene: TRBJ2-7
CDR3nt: TGTGCCAGCTCACCAGATACCCCAACAGTCGGCTATCAGTACTTC
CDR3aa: CASSPDTPTVGYQYF

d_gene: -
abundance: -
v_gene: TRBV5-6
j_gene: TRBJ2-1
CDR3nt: TGTGCCAGCAGTAGTCTTCGCGGGGAACAGAATGAGCAGCTCTTC
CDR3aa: CASSSLRGEQNEQLF

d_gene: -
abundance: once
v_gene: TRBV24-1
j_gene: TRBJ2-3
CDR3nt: TGTGCCACCAGTGACCCGGCCCAACTACATGGGGATACGCAGTATTTT
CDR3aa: CATSDPAQLHGDTQYF

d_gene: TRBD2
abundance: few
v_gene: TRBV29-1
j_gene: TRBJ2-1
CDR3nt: TGCAGCGTTGGGATTAGCGGGGGTCCATACAATGAGCAGTTCTTC
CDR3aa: CSVGISGGPYNEQFF

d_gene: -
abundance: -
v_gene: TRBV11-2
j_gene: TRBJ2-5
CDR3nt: TGTGCCAGCAGCTCTCTGACTAGCAGGGGGGGGCAAGAGACCCAGTACTTC
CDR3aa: CASSSLTSRGGQETQYF

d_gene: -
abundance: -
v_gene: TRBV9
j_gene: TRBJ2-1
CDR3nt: TGTGCCAGCAGCCCCCGAGGGGTTCTGTCAAATGAGCAGTTCTTC
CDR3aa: CASSPRGVLSNEQFF

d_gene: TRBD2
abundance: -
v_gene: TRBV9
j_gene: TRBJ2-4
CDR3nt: TGTGCCAGCAGCCCTCGTTTCGGGGGGGAAAACATTCAGTACTTC
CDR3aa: CASSPRFGGENIQYF

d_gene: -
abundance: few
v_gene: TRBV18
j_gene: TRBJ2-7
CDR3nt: TGTGCCAGCTCCCCGGCAGGGTTCCACGAGCAGTACTTC
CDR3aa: CASSPAGFHEQYF

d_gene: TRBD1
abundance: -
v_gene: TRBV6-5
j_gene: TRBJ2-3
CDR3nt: TGTGCCAGCAGGTACAGGGGGGAGGAAACAGATACGCAGTATTTT
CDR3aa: CASRYRGEETDTQYF

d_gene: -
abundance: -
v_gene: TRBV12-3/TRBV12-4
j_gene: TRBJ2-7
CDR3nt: TGTGCCAGCACCTTGTGGGGCCACAACCTTCCCTACGAGCAGTACTTC
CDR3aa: CASTLWGHNLPYEQYF

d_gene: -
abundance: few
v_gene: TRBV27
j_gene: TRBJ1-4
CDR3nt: TGTGCCAGCAGTCCCACAGTATCAACTAATGAAAAACTGTTTTTT
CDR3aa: CASSPTVSTNEKLFF

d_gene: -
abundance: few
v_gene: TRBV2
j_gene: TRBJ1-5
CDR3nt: TGTGCCAGCAGTCCTCGGGCCGCAGGCTATCAGCCCCAGCATTTT
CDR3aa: CASSPRAAGYQPQHF

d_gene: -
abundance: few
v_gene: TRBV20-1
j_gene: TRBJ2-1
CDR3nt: TGCAGTGCTAGACCTGGTCATGTGGAGCAGTTCTTC
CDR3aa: CSARPGHVEQFF

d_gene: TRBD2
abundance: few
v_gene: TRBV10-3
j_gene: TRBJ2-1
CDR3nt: TGTGCCATCGCGTCTAGCGGCGGTCGAAATGAGCAGTTCTTC
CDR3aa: CAIASSGGRNEQFF

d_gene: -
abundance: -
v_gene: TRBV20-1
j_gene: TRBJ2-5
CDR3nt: TGCAGTGCCGCAGCGGGCAGGGGGTTCCAAGAGACCCAGTACTTC
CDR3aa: CSAAAGRGFQETQYF

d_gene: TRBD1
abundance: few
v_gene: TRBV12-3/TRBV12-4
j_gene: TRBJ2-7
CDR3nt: TGTGCCAGCACCCCAGGGACAGGGGTCAGCTACGAGCAGTACTTC
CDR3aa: CASTPGTGVSYEQYF

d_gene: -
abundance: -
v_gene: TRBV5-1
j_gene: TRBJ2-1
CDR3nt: TGCGCCAGCAGCTTGGTTGACCGGGTTGTGAATGAGCAGTTCTTC
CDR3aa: CASSLVDRVVNEQFF

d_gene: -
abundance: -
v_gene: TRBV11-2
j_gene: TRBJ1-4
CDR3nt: TGTGCCAGCAGCTTAGGCCGGGATAATGAAAAACTGTTTTTT
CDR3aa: CASSLGRDNEKLFF

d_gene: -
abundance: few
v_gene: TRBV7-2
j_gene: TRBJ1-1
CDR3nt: TGTGCCAGCAGCTCCTCCCGACAGTCAAGGACTGAAGCTTTCTTT
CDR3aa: CASSSSRQSRTEAFF

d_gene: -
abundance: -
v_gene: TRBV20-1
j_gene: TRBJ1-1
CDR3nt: TGCAGTGCTAGATCCCTCTACACTGAAGCTTTCTTT
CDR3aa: CSARSLYTEAFF

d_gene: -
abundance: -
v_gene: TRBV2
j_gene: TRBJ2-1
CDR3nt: TGTGCCAGCAACAGCTACAATGAGCAGTTCTTC
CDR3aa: CASNSYNEQFF

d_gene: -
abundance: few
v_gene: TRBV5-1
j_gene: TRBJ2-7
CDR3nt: TGCGCCAGCAGCTTGGCCGGGCGGAGCGAGCAGTACTTC
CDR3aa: CASSLAGRSEQYF

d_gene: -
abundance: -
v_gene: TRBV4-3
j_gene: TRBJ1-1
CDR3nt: TGCGCCAGCAGCCAAGATGGGGAGATGAACACTGAAGCTTTCTTT
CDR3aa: CASSQDGEMNTEAFF

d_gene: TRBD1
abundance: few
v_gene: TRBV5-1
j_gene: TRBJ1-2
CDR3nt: TGCGCCAGCAGCTTGGGGAGACAGGGCTACACAGTTCACTTC
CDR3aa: CASSLGRQGYTVHF

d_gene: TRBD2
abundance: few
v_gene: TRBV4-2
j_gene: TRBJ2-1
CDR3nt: TGTGCCAGCAGCCAACCGAGCGGGGGGGATTACAATGAGCAGTTCTTC
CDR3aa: CASSQPSGGDYNEQFF

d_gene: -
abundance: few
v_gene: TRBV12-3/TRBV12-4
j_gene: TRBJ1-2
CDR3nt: TGTGCCAGCAGTTTAGCGCCCTACTCCTATGGCTACACCTTC
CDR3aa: CASSLAPYSYGYTF

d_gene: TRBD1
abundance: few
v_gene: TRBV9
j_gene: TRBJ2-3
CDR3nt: TGTGCCAGCGAATCCGCCCCCGGGACAGGGACAGATACGCAGTATTTT
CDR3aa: CASESAPGTGTDTQYF

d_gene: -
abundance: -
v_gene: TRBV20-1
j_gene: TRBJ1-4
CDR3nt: TGCAGTGCCCGACAGGTCCCGTCCGAAAAACTGTTTTTT
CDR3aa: CSARQVPSEKLFF

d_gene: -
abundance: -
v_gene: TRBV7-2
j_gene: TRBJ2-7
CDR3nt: TGTGCCAGCAGCTTGAAGAGCTCAACATACGAGCAGTACTTC
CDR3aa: CASSLKSSTYEQYF